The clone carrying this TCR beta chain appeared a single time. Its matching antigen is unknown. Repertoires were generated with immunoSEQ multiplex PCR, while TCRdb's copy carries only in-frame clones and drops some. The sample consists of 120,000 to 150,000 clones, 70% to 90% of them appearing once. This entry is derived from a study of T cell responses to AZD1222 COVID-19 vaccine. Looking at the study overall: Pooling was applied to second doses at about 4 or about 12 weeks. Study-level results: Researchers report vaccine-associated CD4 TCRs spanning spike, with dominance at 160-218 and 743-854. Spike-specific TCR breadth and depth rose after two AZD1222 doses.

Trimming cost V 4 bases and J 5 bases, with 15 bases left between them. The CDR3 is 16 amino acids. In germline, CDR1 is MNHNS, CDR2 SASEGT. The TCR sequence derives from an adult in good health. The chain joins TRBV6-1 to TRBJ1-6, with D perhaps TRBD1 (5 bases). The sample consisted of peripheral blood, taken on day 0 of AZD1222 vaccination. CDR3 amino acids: CASSAQSTRDNSPLHF. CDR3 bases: TGTGCCAGCAGTGCTCAATCGACCAGGGATAATTCACCCCTCCACTTT.